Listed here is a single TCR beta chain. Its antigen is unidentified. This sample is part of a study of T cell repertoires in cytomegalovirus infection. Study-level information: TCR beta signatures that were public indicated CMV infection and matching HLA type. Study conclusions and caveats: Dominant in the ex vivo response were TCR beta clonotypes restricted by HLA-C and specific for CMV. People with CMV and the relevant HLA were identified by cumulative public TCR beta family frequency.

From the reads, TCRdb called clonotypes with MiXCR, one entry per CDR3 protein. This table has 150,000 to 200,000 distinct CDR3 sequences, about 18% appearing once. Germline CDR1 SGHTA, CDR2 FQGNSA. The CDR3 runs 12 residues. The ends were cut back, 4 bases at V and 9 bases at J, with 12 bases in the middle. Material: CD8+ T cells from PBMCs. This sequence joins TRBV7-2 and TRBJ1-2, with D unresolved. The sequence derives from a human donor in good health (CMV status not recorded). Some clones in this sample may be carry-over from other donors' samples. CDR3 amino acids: CASSSRTTSYTF. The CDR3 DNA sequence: TGTGCCAGCAGCTCAAGGACCACGAGCTACACCTTC.